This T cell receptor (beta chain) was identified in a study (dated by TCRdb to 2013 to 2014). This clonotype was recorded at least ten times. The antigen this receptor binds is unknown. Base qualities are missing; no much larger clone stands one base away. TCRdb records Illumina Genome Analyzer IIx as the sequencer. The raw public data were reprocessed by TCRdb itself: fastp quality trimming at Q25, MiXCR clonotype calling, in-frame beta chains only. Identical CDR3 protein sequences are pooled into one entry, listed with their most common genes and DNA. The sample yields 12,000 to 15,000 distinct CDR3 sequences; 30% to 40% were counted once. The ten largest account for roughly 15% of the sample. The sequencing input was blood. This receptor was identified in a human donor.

The nucleotide sequence reads as follows: TGTGCCAGCAGCCAAGTCCCGGGGGAGCAGTTCTTC. This sequence encodes CASSQVPGEQFF. The rearranged chain carries TRBV14 and TRBJ2-1; TRBD2 is a possible D gene, resting on 5 matching bases. The CDR3 holds 12 amino acids from the cysteine to the phenylalanine. The CDR3 DNA has 36 bases and is translated from base 1. Per the germline V gene, SGHDN is the CDR1 and FVKESK is the CDR2. The V and J ends are trimmed by 1 base and 10 bases, leaving 8 bases between them.